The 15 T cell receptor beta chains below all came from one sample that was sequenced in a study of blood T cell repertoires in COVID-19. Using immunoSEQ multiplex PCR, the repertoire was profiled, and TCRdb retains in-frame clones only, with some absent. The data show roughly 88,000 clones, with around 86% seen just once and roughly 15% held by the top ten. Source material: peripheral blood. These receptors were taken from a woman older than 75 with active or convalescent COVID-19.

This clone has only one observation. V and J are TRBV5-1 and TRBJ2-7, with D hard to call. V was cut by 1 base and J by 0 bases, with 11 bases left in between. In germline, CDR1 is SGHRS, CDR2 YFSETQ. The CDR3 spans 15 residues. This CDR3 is CASSLSAGLSYEQYF. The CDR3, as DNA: TGCGCCAGCAGCTTGTCAGCAGGCCTCTCCTACGAGCAGTACTTC.

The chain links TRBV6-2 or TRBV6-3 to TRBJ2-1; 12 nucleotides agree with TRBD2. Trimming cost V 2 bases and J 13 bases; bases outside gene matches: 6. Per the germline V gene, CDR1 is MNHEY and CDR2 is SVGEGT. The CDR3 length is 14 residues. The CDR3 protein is CASSYHNGLAGQFF. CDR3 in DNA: TGTGCCAGCAGTTACCATAACGGACTAGCGGGACAGTTCTTC.

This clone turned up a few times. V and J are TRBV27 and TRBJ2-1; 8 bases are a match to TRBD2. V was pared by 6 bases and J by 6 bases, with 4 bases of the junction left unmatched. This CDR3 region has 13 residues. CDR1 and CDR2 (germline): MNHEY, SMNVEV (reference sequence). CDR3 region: CASRDSGTNEQFF. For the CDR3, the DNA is TGTGCCAGCAGGGATAGCGGGACCAATGAGCAGTTCTTC.

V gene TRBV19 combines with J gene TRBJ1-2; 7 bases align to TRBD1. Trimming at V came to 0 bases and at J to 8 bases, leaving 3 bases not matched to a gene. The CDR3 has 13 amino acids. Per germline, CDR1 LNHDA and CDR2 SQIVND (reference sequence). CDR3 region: CASSIDYRGGYTF. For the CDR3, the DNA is TGTGCCAGTAGTATAGACTACAGGGGCGGCTACACCTTC.

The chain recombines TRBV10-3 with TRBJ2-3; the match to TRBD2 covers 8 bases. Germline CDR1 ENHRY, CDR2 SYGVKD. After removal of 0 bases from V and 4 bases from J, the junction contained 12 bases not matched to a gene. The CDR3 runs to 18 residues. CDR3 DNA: TGTGCCATCAGTGAGTCGTCGGGGGGGCCTAGGTTCGCAGATACGCAGTATTTT. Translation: CAISESSGGPRFADTQYF.

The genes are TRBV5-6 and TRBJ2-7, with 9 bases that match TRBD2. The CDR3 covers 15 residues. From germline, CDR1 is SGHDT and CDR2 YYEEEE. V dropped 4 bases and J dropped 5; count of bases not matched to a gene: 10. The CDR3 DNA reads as TGTGCCAGCAGCGTCGGAGTAGCGGGGGTCAACGAGCAGTACTTC. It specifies CASSVGVAGVNEQYF.

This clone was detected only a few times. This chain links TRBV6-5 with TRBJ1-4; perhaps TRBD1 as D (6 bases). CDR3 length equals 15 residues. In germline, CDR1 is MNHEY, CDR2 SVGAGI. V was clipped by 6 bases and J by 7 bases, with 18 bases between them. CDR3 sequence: CASRSVDRKPEKLFF. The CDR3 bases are TGTGCCAGCAGATCTGTAGACAGGAAGCCTGAAAAACTGTTTTTT.

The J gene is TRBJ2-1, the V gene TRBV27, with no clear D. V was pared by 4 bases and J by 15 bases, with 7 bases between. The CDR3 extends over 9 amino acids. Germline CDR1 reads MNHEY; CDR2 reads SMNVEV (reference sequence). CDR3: CASSWRRFF. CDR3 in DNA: TGTGCCAGCAGTTGGCGGCGGTTCTTC.

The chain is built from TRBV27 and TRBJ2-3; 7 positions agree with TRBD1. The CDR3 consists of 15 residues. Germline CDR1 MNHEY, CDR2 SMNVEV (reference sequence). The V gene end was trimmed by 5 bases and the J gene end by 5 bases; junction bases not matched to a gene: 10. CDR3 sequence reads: CASSPFPGQRDTQYF. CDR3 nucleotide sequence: TGTGCCAGCAGTCCATTCCCGGGACAGAGAGATACGCAGTATTTT.

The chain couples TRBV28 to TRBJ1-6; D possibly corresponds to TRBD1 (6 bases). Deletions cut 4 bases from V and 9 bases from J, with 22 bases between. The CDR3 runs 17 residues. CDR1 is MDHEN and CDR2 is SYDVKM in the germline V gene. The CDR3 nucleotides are TGTGCCAGCAGTTCCCCCAAGACAGGCGAGTGGCGTTCACCCCTCCACTTT. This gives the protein CASSSPKTGEWRSPLHF.

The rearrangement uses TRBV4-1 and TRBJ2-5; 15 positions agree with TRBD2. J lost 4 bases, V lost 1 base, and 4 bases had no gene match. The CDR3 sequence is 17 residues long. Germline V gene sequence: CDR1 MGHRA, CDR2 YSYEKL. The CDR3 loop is CASSQGTSGRARETQYF. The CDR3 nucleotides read TGCGCCAGCAGCCAAGGGACTAGCGGGAGGGCCCGAGAGACCCAGTACTTC.

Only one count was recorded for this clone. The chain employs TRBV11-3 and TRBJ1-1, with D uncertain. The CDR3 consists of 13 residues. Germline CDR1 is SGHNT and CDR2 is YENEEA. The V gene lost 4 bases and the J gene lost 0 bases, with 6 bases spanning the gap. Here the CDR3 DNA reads TGTGCCAGCAGCTCGTCCGTGAACACTGAAGCTTTCTTT. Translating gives CASSSSVNTEAFF.

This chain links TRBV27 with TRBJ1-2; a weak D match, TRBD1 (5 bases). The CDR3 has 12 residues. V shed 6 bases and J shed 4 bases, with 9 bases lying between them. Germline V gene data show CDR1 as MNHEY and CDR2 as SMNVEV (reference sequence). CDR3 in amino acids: CASSDSPYGYTF. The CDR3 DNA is TGTGCCAGCAGCGACAGTCCCTATGGCTACACCTTC.

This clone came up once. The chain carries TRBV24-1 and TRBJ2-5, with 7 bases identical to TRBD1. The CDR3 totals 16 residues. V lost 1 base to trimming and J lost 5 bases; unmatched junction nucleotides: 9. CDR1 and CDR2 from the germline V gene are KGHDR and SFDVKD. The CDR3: CATSDLSQGVAETQYF. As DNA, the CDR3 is TGTGCCACCAGTGATTTATCCCAGGGGGTTGCGGAGACCCAGTACTTC.

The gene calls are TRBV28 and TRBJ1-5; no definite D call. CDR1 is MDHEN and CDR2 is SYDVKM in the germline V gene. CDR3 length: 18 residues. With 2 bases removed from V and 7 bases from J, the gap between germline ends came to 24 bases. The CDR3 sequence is CASSLPQGLNPVGQPQHF. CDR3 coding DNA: TGTGCCAGCAGTTTACCCCAAGGACTAAACCCGGTCGGGCAGCCCCAGCATTTT.